This passage covers 16 T cell receptor beta chains from one sample sequenced in a study of shared clonotypes between healthy human individuals. Here immunoSEQ multiplex PCR was the method, and the copy in TCRdb shows in-frame clones only, minus some. Of 1,400,000 or so clones in the sample, about 98.5% were seen once. What was sequenced was naive CD4+ T cells sorted from blood. Subset meaning: CD45RA+ positively selected. The receptors here all came from a young man in good health.

This clone was picked up one time. The chain is built from TRBV9 and TRBJ2-1; D not certain. V lost 0 bases to trimming and J lost 7 bases, with 17 bases between them. The CDR3 extends over 16 amino acids. Per germline, CDR1 SGDLS and CDR2 YYNGEE. The CDR3 DNA reads as TGTGCCAGCAGCGTAGTCGAATCGAAATTTCTTAATGAGCAGTTCTTC. Translated, it gives CASSVVESKFLNEQFF.

This clone was seen once. The chain couples TRBV6-4 to TRBJ2-2; TRBD2 agrees at 7 bases. CDR1 and CDR2 from the germline V gene are MRHNA and SNTAGT. This CDR3 is built from 14 residues. V shed 10 bases, J shed 0 bases, and the junction held 5 bases outside the gene matches. The CDR3 reads CATKRDSNTGELFF. The CDR3 nucleotides are TGTGCCACAAAGCGGGACTCGAACACCGGGGAGCTGTTTTTT.

This chain uses TRBV5-1 with TRBJ2-7; 8 bases are a match to TRBD2. Germline CDR1 and CDR2: SGHRS and YFSETQ. The CDR3 has 16 residues. The V and J ends lost 0 bases and 3 bases, in that order; junction bases with no gene match: 8. The CDR3 loop is CASSLAGLALHYEQYF. For the CDR3, the DNA is TGCGCCAGCAGCTTGGCTGGACTAGCCCTCCACTACGAGCAGTACTTC.

CDR3 residues: CATRWAQYF. CDR3 bases: TGTGCAACTCGCTGGGCGCAGTATTTT. This chain connects TRBV2 to TRBJ2-3, with no clear D. The length of the CDR3 is 9 residues. Germline assignment: CDR1 SNHLY and CDR2 FYNNEI.

The V call is TRBV19, the J call TRBJ1-4; D is possibly TRBD1 (6 bases). The CDR3 runs to 16 residues. Germline CDR1 is LNHDA and CDR2 is SQIVND (reference sequence). The ends were cut back, 5 bases at V and 1 base at J, with 14 bases in the middle. The CDR3 sequence: CASSSRRGITNEKLFF. CDR3 DNA: TGTGCCAGTAGTTCCCGTAGGGGGATAACTAATGAAAAACTGTTTTTT.

V usage is TRBV20-1 and J usage is TRBJ2-7; no reliable D call. Trimming removed 2 bases at V and 6 bases at J, with 8 bases between. Germline CDR1 DFQATT, CDR2 SNEGSKA (reference sequence). The CDR3 is 11 residues long. CDR3 nucleotide sequence: TGCAGTGCTAGAACCCGGTTCGAGCAGTACTTC. Its protein product is CSARTRFEQYF.

V and J are TRBV5-1 and TRBJ2-7; 9 positions match TRBD2. After removal of 5 bases from V and 6 bases from J, the junction contained 12 bases not matched to a gene. CDR1 is SGHRS, CDR2 YFSETQ, per germline. The CDR3 extends over 15 amino acids. The CDR3 sequence: CASSEYGTSLIEQYF. The CDR3 nucleotides read TGCGCCAGCAGTGAATACGGGACTAGCCTGATCGAGCAGTACTTC.

This chain links TRBV29-1 with TRBJ1-1, with TRBD1 matching over 7 bases. Germline loops: CDR1 SQVTM, CDR2 ANQGSEA. This CDR3 has 12 residues. J lost 1 base, V lost 7 bases, and 3 bases had no gene match. The CDR3 bases are TGCAGCGGGGGACAGTGGAACACTGAAGCTTTCTTT. Translating gives CSGGQWNTEAFF.

This chain joins TRBV10-1 and TRBJ2-1; D may match TRBD1 or TRBD2 (5 bases each). Trimming removed 3 bases at V and 13 bases at J, with 13 bases between. Germline V lookup: CDR1 WNHNN, CDR2 SYGVQD (reference sequence). There are 12 residues in the CDR3. CDR3 sequence (DNA): TGCGCCAGCAGTGAATCCCTCGGGGCCCAGTTCTTC. Protein: CASSESLGAQFF.

This rearrangement joins TRBV4-3 to TRBJ2-1; 7 bases match TRBD2. There are 17 residues in the CDR3. Trimming at V came to 2 bases and at J to 0 bases, leaving 7 bases not matched to a gene. CDR1 is LGHNA, CDR2 YSLEER, per germline. CDR3 residues: CASSQRVGRSSYNEQFF. The CDR3 bases are TGCGCCAGCAGCCAACGGGTCGGGAGGAGCTCCTACAATGAGCAGTTCTTC.

This chain connects TRBV19 to TRBJ2-7; 7 nucleotides align to TRBD1. Germline CDR1 and CDR2: LNHDA and SQIVND (reference sequence). This CDR3 region has 15 residues. J gave up 2 bases and V 3 bases, and 7 bases lay outside the gene matches. The CDR3 loop is CASSIDGTVAYEQYF. In nucleotides, the CDR3 is TGTGCCAGTAGTATCGATGGGACAGTAGCCTACGAGCAGTACTTC.

The gene calls are TRBV27 and TRBJ2-5; D could derive from TRBD1 or TRBD2 (7 bases each). The CDR3 sequence is 14 residues long. Germline loops: CDR1 MNHEY, CDR2 SMNVEV (reference sequence). Trimming removed 5 bases from V and 2 bases from J, with 12 bases in between. CDR3 DNA sequence: TGTGCCAGCAGTCCAGGGGGGGGTCAAGAGACCCAGTACTTC. This gives the protein CASSPGGGQETQYF.

CDR3 sequence (DNA): TGTGCCAGCAGTGTAACAAGCGGGGGGTCCTACAATGAGCAGTTCTTC. Translated: CASSVTSGGSYNEQFF. The V call is TRBV6-4, the J call TRBJ2-1, with 9 nucleotides matching TRBD2. The CDR3 loop spans 16 amino acids. The germline V gene encodes CDR1 MRHNA and CDR2 SNTAGT. V lost 4 bases and J lost 1; bases outside the gene matches: 5.

Here the CDR3 DNA reads TGTGCCAGCAGCTCTCCGGGACAGGGCGTGTTAGCTAACTATGGCTACACCTTC. Protein sequence: CASSSPGQGVLANYGYTF. V is TRBV5-4 and J is TRBJ1-2; 9 nucleotides align to TRBD1. CDR1 is SGHNT and CDR2 is YYREEE in the germline V gene (reference sequence). This CDR3 has 18 residues. V shed 3 bases and J 0 bases; nucleotides not matched to a gene: 12.

V usage is TRBV11-2 and J usage is TRBJ1-2; no clear D gene. Germline V gene sequence: CDR1 SGHAT, CDR2 FQNNGV. The CDR3 is made up of 15 amino acids. Trimming left V 6 bases short and J 1 base short, with 15 bases between. CDR3 sequence reads: CASRTLRGNNYGYTF. In DNA, the CDR3 is TGTGCCAGCAGAACCCTGAGAGGCAATAACTATGGCTACACCTTC.

This chain uses TRBV7-7 with TRBJ2-7; 9 bases map to TRBD1. This CDR3 is built from 13 residues. V shed 5 bases and J 6 bases; nucleotides not matched to a gene: 5. The V gene's germline CDR1 is SSHAT and CDR2 FNYEAQ (reference sequence). In DNA form, the CDR3 reads TGTGCCAGCAGCACTCGACAGGGGGGCGAGCAGTACTTC. It is translated as CASSTRQGGEQYF.